These T cell receptor beta chains were read from a single sample in a study of regulatory T cells in long-lasting Graves disease. TCRdb used MiXCR to reprocess the multiplex PCR reads, holding one entry per CDR3 protein. The table shows hundreds of thousands of distinct CDR3 sequences, with about a fifth occurring only once. Sample: peripheral blood mononuclear cells (PBMCs), taken when the disease was refractory, from a patient treated with antithyroid drugs. These receptors all stem from a female donor with Graves disease. The CDR3 runs from the conserved cysteine through the conserved F or W. The D gene is left open where the match is weak. Size values are once, few and many counts, or a class for expanded clones, and some rows have none.

size | J | D | V | DNA | CDR3
- | TRBJ2-1 | TRBD1 | TRBV27 | TGTGCCACCACAGGGGCACCCTACAATGAGCAGTTCTTC | CATTGAPYNEQFF
few | TRBJ1-2 | - | TRBV7-9 | TGTGCCAGCAGCTTAGGCCACCCAAGGGACTATGGCTACACCTTC | CASSLGHPRDYGYTF
- | TRBJ1-5 | - | TRBV7-2 | TGTGCCAGCAGCTTAGATCGATCGTATTGGGCCCCCCAGCATTTT | CASSLDRSYWAPQHF
- | TRBJ1-4 | TRBD1 | TRBV7-9 | TGTGCCAGCAGCTCGGGACAGTTTGCAACTAATGAAAAACTGTTTTTT | CASSSGQFATNEKLFF
- | TRBJ2-3 | TRBD2 | TRBV2 | TGTGCCAGCAGTGGATTAACTAGCGGGATCGGCAGCACAGATACGCAGTATTTT | CASSGLTSGIGSTDTQYF
few | TRBJ1-2 | TRBD1 | TRBV20-1 | TGCAGTGCTAGATGGGACAGATGGGGCTACACCTTC | CSARWDRWGYTF
- | TRBJ2-2 | TRBD1 | TRBV11-2 | TGTGCCAGCAGCCCCCTCCCGGGACAGGGAACTACCGGGGAGCTGTTTTTT | CASSPLPGQGTTGELFF
many | TRBJ1-1 | - | TRBV28 | TGTGCCAGCAGTTTAGTCGAGGTGGGGAAAGCTTTCTTT | CASSLVEVGKAFF
many | TRBJ1-4 | TRBD1 | TRBV7-8 | TGTGCCAGCAGCTTAGGGGGGACAGGGGATGCAACTAATGAAAAACTGTTTTTT | CASSLGGTGDATNEKLFF
- | TRBJ2-3 | - | TRBV7-2 | TGTGCCAGCAGCTTAGGACCCAGGGGTAGCACAGATACGCAGTATTTT | CASSLGPRGSTDTQYF
- | TRBJ2-3 | - | TRBV7-3 | TGTGCCAGCAGCCTCGGGACTGGGGCAGATACGCAGTATTTT | CASSLGTGADTQYF
- | TRBJ1-5 | TRBD1 | TRBV3-1 | TGTGCCAGCAGCCATTCGGACAGGGGCAATCAGCCCCAGCATTTT | CASSHSDRGNQPQHF
- | TRBJ2-7 | TRBD2 | TRBV11-2 | TGTGCCAGCAGCTTGGGACTAGCGGGAGGGCCGCGGTACGAGCAGTACTTC | CASSLGLAGGPRYEQYF
few | TRBJ1-1 | - | TRBV20-1 | TGCAGTGCTAGCACCCCACGAATGAACACTGAAGCTTTCTTT | CSASTPRMNTEAFF
- | TRBJ1-2 | TRBD1 | TRBV4-2 | TGTGCCAGCAGGGCAGGGGGCGAGGGCTATGGCTACACCTTC | CASRAGGEGYGYTF
- | TRBJ2-7 | TRBD2 | TRBV27 | TGTGCCAGCAGCGTGGGCGGGAGTACCTCCTACGAGCAGTACTTC | CASSVGGSTSYEQYF
many | TRBJ1-6 | - | TRBV6-1 | TGTGCCATCACAGGGACCAGCTCCTATAATTCACCCCTCCACTTT | CAITGTSSYNSPLHF
- | TRBJ2-3 | - | TRBV24-1 | TGTGCCACCAGTGATTTTCCGACAGATACGCAGTATTTT | CATSDFPTDTQYF
many | TRBJ1-1 | - | TRBV3-1 | TGTGCCAGCAGCCAAGGGGGCATGGGGATCACTGAAGCTTTCTTT | CASSQGGMGITEAFF
many | TRBJ1-6 | TRBD1 | TRBV15 | TGTGCCACCAGCAGAGATCACACAGGGGATTCACCCCTCCACTTT | CATSRDHTGDSPLHF
- | TRBJ1-1 | - | TRBV20-1 | TGCAGTGCTAGGCTCCGCGGCAGTAACACTGAAGCTTTCTTT | CSARLRGSNTEAFF
few | TRBJ2-5 | - | TRBV10-3 | TGTGCCATCAGACGCGTCCCTGGCGGGGACCAAGAGACCCAGTACTTC | CAIRRVPGGDQETQYF
few | TRBJ2-2 | TRBD2 | TRBV19 | TGTGCCAGTAGTGGAAGCGGGAGCGTCGGGGAGCTGTTTTTT | CASSGSGSVGELFF